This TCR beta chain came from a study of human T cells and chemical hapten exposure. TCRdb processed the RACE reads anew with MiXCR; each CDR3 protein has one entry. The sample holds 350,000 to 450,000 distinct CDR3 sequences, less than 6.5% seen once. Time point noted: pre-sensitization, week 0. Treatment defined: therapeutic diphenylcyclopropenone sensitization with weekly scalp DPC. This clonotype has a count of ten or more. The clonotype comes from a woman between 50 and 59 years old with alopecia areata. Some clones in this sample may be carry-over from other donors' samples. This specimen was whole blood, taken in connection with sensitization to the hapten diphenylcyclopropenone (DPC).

The CDR3: CASPGLGTDTQYF. The CDR3 DNA reads as TGTGCCAGCCCGGGACTCGGGACAGATACGCAGTATTTT. The chain employs TRBV6-1 and TRBJ2-3, with D possibly matching TRBD2 (6 bases). CDR1 is MNHNS, CDR2 SASEGT, per germline. Trimming took off 8 bases at V and 3 bases at J, with 12 bases between the two ends. The CDR3 has 13 amino acids.